The sequence of this T cell receptor (beta chain) was determined in a study of blood T cell repertoires in COVID-19. The sample holds one count of this clone. The protocol was immunoSEQ multiplex PCR, while the TCRdb copy is restricted to in-frame clones and leaves out a portion. The profile shows 90,000 to 120,000 clones, roughly 89% of them singletons. The clonotype was recovered from a human donor in a cohort sampled during active COVID-19. Input material: peripheral blood.

CDR3 sequence: CASSQVQGADTQYF. The CDR3 DNA sequence: TGCGCCAGCAGCCAAGTACAGGGGGCAGATACGCAGTATTTT. The chain is built from TRBV4-1 and TRBJ2-3; 8 bases are shared with TRBD1. CDR3 size: 14 residues. Losses at the gene ends were 1 base for V and 4 bases for J; bases not matched to a gene: 1. Germline V lookup: CDR1 MGHRA, CDR2 YSYEKL.